The present TCR beta chain was sequenced within a study of T cells in women clearing cervical HPV infection. Study information: For cases, blood was sampled a median about 160 days after lesion detection, interquartile range about 90 to 200 days.

As for this clone: What it binds is not known. The observed sequence ends 3 residues before the CDR3 terminus, with the missing tail filled in from the germline J gene.

General study results and limits: TRBV6-7 relative abundance averaged about 0.1% in cases and 0.15% to 0.2% in controls. CIN3+ cases had significantly higher TCR repertoire richness than controls, but evenness did not differ.

Between the trimmed V and J ends, which lost 3 bases and 4 bases, there was a span of 7 bases. Germline V gene sequence: CDR1 SNHLY, CDR2 FYNNEI. The CDR3 loop spans 12 amino acids. Method: immunoSEQ multiplex PCR; TCRdb's copy keeps in-frame clones and lacks some. The record lists approximately 21,000 clones, of which the ten most abundant hold roughly 3%. The rearrangement uses TRBV2 and TRBJ2-7; D is ambiguous. Sequences were obtained from blood buffy coat. This TCR was sampled from a woman aged 18 to 69 with a cervical HPV16 infection that either progressed to CIN3+ or cleared (not recorded which). CDR3 amino acids: CASSELAYEQYF. The DNA read from the CDR3 is TGTGCCAGCAGTGAGTTGGCTTACGAG.